This TCR beta chain appears in the sequencing data of a study of blood T cells in healthy people across ages. Study at large: In model experiments, template switching was able to capture about one barcoded beta molecule for every two T cells that were present.

V lost 3 bases and J 3 bases, leaving 14 bases between the germline ends. The CDR3 runs 15 residues. The V gene's germline CDR1 is ENHRY and CDR2 SYGVKD. This clonotype was recorded only once. A second 7 to 11 cycle PCR used barcoded and J-beta primers. TCRdb used MiXCR to reprocess the 5' RACE reads, holding one entry per CDR3 protein. The profile shows 1.5 million to 2 million distinct CDR3 sequences, about 49% of them singletons. The receptor's source is a woman aged 40 to 55 in good health. Sequenced sample: blood. The V and J genes are TRBV10-3 and TRBJ1-1, with D perhaps matching TRBD1 (5 bases). The CDR3 DNA is TGTGCCATCAGTGATCGGGGCTCCGCGGACACTGAAGCTTTCTTT. This encodes CAISDRGSADTEAFF.